One and the same sample provided the 19 T cell receptor beta chains below, sequenced in a study of blood T cell repertoires in COVID-19. Repertoires were generated with immunoSEQ multiplex PCR, while TCRdb's copy carries only in-frame clones and drops some. This table holds around 130,000 clones, roughly 83% found once. Specimen: peripheral blood. The receptors come from a woman older than 75 with acute or convalescent COVID-19.

The rearrangement uses TRBV18 and TRBJ2-7; 12 bases map to TRBD1. CDR3 length equals 15 residues. V lost 4 bases and J lost 5; bases outside the gene matches: 6. Germline V gene data show CDR1 as KGHSH and CDR2 as LQKENI. In nucleotides, the CDR3 is TGTGCCAGCTCACAATGGGGACAGGGGGCTGACGAGCAGTACTTC. As protein: CASSQWGQGADEQYF. Drawing the rest from reference TRBV18 and TRBJ2-7, the complete variable domain is NAGVMQNPRHLVRRRGQEARLRCSPMKGHSHVYWYRQLPEEGLKFMVYLQKENIIDESGMPKERFSAEFPKEGPSILRIQQVVRGDSAAYFCASSQWGQGADEQYFGPGTRLTVT.

The rearrangement links TRBV18 to TRBJ2-2; the D is unclear. Trimming took off 4 bases at V and 4 bases at J, with 16 bases between the two ends. This CDR3 region has 16 residues. Germline values: CDR1 KGHSH, CDR2 LQKENI. CDR3 loop: CASSLRQAASTGELFF. The CDR3 region has the DNA TGTGCCAGCTCACTTCGGCAGGCCGCGAGCACCGGGGAGCTGTTTTTT.

This clone was seen a few times. Mismatch with germline at one junction end may stem from a read error. The chain links TRBV2 to TRBJ2-7; the D gene is possibly TRBD2 (7 bases). This CDR3 is 14 amino acids long. Germline loops: CDR1 SNHLY, CDR2 FYNNEI. CDR3 amino acids: CASSGALEGGQSSF. For the CDR3, the DNA is TGTGCCAGCAGTGGAGCCCTAGAGGGGGGGCAGTCATCGTTC. Combining the CDR3 with reference TRBV2 and TRBJ2-7 gives the whole variable domain EPEVTQTPSHQVTQMGQEVILRCVPISNHLYFYWYRQILGQKVEFLVSFYNNEISEKSEIFDDQFSVERPDGSNFTLKIRSTKLEDSAMYFCASSGALEGGQSSFGPGTRLTVT.

The chain recombines TRBV28 with TRBJ1-5; TRBD1 matches 8 bases. Trimming took 5 bases from V and 11 from J; bases not matched to a gene: 8. Germline V gene data show CDR1 as MDHEN and CDR2 as SYDVKM. This CDR3 region has 13 residues. CDR3 sequence (DNA): TGTGCCAGCAGTCCGACAGGGGTTGGGGCCCAGCATTTT. Translation: CASSPTGVGAQHF. Full variable domain (rest looked up from reference TRBV28 and TRBJ1-5): DVKVTQSSRYLVKRTGEKVFLECVQDMDHENMFWYRQDPGLGLRLIYFSYDVKMKEKGDIPEGYSVSREKKERFSLILESASTNQTSMYLCASSPTGVGAQHFGDGTRLSIL.

This chain uses TRBV4-1 with TRBJ2-1; 7 bases fit TRBD1. Germline V gene lookup returns CDR1 MGHRA and CDR2 YSYEKL. The V segment lost 4 bases and the J segment 0 bases; nucleotides outside the gene matches: 3. The CDR3 has 15 amino acids. CDR3 DNA: TGCGCCAGCAGCCCCAGGGGGTCCTCCTACAATGAGCAGTTCTTC. Translated: CASSPRGSSYNEQFF.

The gene calls are TRBV30 and TRBJ1-1, with D tentatively TRBD1 (6 bases). Germline V CDR1 and CDR2: GTSNPN, SVGIG (reference sequence). The CDR3 spans 14 residues. Trimming cost V 4 bases and J 5 bases, with 17 bases left between them. Written as DNA, the CDR3 is TGTGCCTGGAACCTACAGGGTCCGAGTACTGAAGCTTTCTTT. This sequence encodes CAWNLQGPSTEAFF.

V and J are TRBV10-2 and TRBJ1-1; 8 bases fit TRBD1. The CDR3 is 11 amino acids. CDR1 and CDR2 (germline): WSHSY, SAAADI. V trimming: 8 bases; J trimming: 7 bases; junction bases outside the gene matches: 3. The CDR3 nucleotides read TGCGCCAGCGCCAGGGGGCATGAAGCTTTCTTT. It yields the protein CASARGHEAFF.

The genes are TRBV10-3 and TRBJ1-1, with 8 bases that match TRBD1. Germline V gives CDR1 ENHRY, CDR2 SYGVKD. V gave up 5 bases and J gave up 3 bases; unmatched junction bases: 5. This CDR3 contains 14 residues. The CDR3 nucleotides read TGTGCCATCAGTCGGACAGGGAGAGACACTGAAGCTTTCTTT. This codes for CAISRTGRDTEAFF.

CDR3 in amino acids: CASSLVGGRTGELFF. The CDR3 nucleotides read TGTGCCAGCAGCTTAGTCGGGGGGCGAACCGGGGAGCTGTTTTTT. The V gene is TRBV7-2, the J gene TRBJ2-2; D is perhaps TRBD2 (7 bases). This CDR3 is built from 15 residues. Deletions cut 1 base from V and 5 bases from J, with 11 bases between. Germline V gives CDR1 SGHTA, CDR2 FQGNSA.

This clone appeared once. The chain uses TRBV27 and TRBJ2-7, with D possibly TRBD1 on 6 matching bases. Per germline, CDR1 MNHEY and CDR2 SMNVEV (reference sequence). The CDR3 contains 16 residues. Trimming pared 0 bases from V and 1 base from J, leaving 13 bases between. DNA for the CDR3: TGTGCCAGCAGTTTATCGGCAGGACAGCCGTCCTACGAGCAGTACTTC. Residues: CASSLSAGQPSYEQYF.

In this sample, this clone turned up a few times. The chain couples TRBV6-2 or TRBV6-3 to TRBJ1-1; 7 bases match TRBD1. Germline CDR1 is MNHEY and CDR2 is SVGEGT. Unmatched junction bases numbered 5, after V lost 5 bases and J lost 2 bases. CDR3 length: 14 amino acids. Here the CDR3 DNA reads TGTGCCAGCAGTCTACAGGGGAAAAACACTGAAGCTTTCTTT. Amino acids: CASSLQGKNTEAFF.

The J gene is TRBJ1-1, the V gene TRBV12-5; D remains unclear. Trimming pared 3 bases from V and 1 base from J, leaving 6 bases between. Per the germline V gene, CDR1 is LGHNT and CDR2 is FRNRAP. CDR3 length: 13 residues. The CDR3 region is CASGLRRNTEAFF. The CDR3 DNA reads TGTGCTAGTGGTTTACGCAGGAACACTGAAGCTTTCTTT.

The V call is TRBV10-3, the J call TRBJ2-3; TRBD2 matches at 7 bases. Germline trimming cut 8 bases from V and 5 bases from J; bases unmatched to any gene: 7. The CDR3 runs to 13 residues. Germline CDR1 ENHRY, CDR2 SYGVKD. CDR3: CAIRRELGDTQYF. The CDR3 DNA reads as TGTGCCATCCGGCGGGAGCTAGGAGATACGCAGTATTTT.

This clone came up once. The genes are TRBV2 and TRBJ2-7; maybe TRBD1 (6 bases). V lost 5 bases, J lost 2 bases, and 13 bases lay in between. CDR3 size: 14 residues. CDR1 SNHLY and CDR2 FYNNEI come from the germline V gene. The CDR3 spells CASSPRTATYEQYF. In DNA form, the CDR3 reads TGTGCCAGCAGTCCCCGGACAGCAACCTACGAGCAGTACTTC. Full variable domain (missing parts from reference TRBV2 and TRBJ2-7): EPEVTQTPSHQVTQMGQEVILRCVPISNHLYFYWYRQILGQKVEFLVSFYNNEISEKSEIFDDQFSVERPDGSNFTLKIRSTKLEDSAMYFCASSPRTATYEQYFGPGTRLTVT.

The chain employs TRBV2 and TRBJ2-2, with TRBD1 matching over 8 bases. Germline V CDR1 and CDR2: SNHLY, FYNNEI. The CDR3 is 13 amino acids. V was pared by 8 bases and J by 8 bases, with 7 bases of the junction left unmatched. The CDR3 here is CASRQGLLGELFF. CDR3 nucleotides: TGTGCCAGCCGACAGGGGTTATTGGGGGAGCTGTTTTTT.

The DNA of the CDR3 is TGTGCCAGCAGCTTATCGGGAGGGTACGAACAGCCCCAGCATTTT. It encodes CASSLSGGYEQPQHF. The V and J genes are TRBV7-9 and TRBJ1-5; no firm D call. The CDR3 is 15 residues long. CDR1 and CDR2 (germline): SEHNR, FQNEAQ (reference sequence). V was trimmed by 2 bases and J by 7 bases, leaving 15 bases between them.

This clone showed up just once. The J gene is TRBJ2-2, the V gene TRBV9, with TRBD2 identical over 15 bases. This CDR3 is built from 24 residues. V was pared by 0 bases and J by 6 bases, with 24 bases of the junction left unmatched. CDR1 SGDLS and CDR2 YYNGEE come from the germline V gene. DNA for the CDR3: TGTGCCAGCAGCGTAGCTACTCTCCTTCCTCCAAGGACTAGCGGGAGGGGTTATGCCGGGGAGCTGTTTTTT. Translation: CASSVATLLPPRTSGRGYAGELFF.

This chain joins TRBV4-3 and TRBJ2-5, with D maybe TRBD2 (5 bases). V was pared by 0 bases and J by 2 bases, with 10 bases between. Germline V lookup: CDR1 LGHNA, CDR2 YSLEER. The CDR3 runs to 15 residues. The CDR3 nucleotides are TGCGCCAGCAGCCAAGAGGGTACTAGACAAGAGACCCAGTACTTC. Protein: CASSQEGTRQETQYF.

This clone appeared a single time. This chain joins TRBV12-3 or TRBV12-4 and TRBJ1-2; D is uncertain. Trimming left V 1 base short and J 8 bases short, with 8 bases between. This CDR3 comprises 12 residues. In DNA, the CDR3 is TGTGCCAGCAGTTTAGGGTTTGGCGGCTACACCTTC. Its translation: CASSLGFGGYTF.